This paragraph reports one T cell receptor (beta chain). The antigen is not known. 60 Vbeta and 13 Jbeta primers were used in PCR. Profiled with immunoSEQ multiplex PCR; TCRdb holds only in-frame clones, not every one. This table holds about 93,000 clones, 70% to 85% found once. This specimen belongs to a study of cytomegalovirus exposure and HLA in healthy donors. The donors (healthy individuals) were bone marrow donors. Each donor was nominally healthy when sampled (though unrecorded immune exposures were likely). The study, taken as a whole, reports: The majority of CMV-associated TCR beta chains were reported as apparently HLA-restricted in a later analysis. Many donors carried some public TCRs, although rarity characterized most TCR sequences.

This CDR3 has 15 amino acids. CDR1 MGHDK and CDR2 SYGVNS come from the germline V gene. Trimming removed 5 bases from V and 3 bases from J; junction bases left unmatched: 6. The sequencing sample was made of PBMCs. The source of this sequence is a man aged 45-65 years in good health and CMV-seronegative. The chain couples TRBV25-1 to TRBJ1-3, with 8 bases aligning to TRBD1. Here the CDR3 DNA reads TGTGCCAGCAGTACCACGACAGGGGTTGGAAACACCATATATTTT. Translation: CASSTTTGVGNTIYF.